This T cell receptor beta chain stems from a study of memory CD4+ T cells and cytomegalovirus serostatus. In the original analysis: After removing out-of-frame reads, approximately 2 million distinct TCRbeta sequences remained. The protocol was immunoSEQ multiplex PCR, while the TCRdb copy is restricted to in-frame clones and leaves out a portion. V and J calls plus clone size are reproduced from that table; the DNA served to infer D and trimming. The sample shows 50,000 to 70,000 clones, 70% to 75% of them seen only once. Single viable CD3+CD4+CD8-CD45RO+ cells were sorted as the memory CD4+ T cells. After thawing, CD4+ T cells were positively selected. With 1 base removed from V and 1 base from J, the gap between germline ends came to 8 bases. The CDR3 loop spans 15 amino acids. Germline V gene lookup returns CDR1 SGHKS and CDR2 YYEKEE (reference sequence).

The TCR sequence derives from an adult in good health and CMV-seropositive. The sample consisted of memory CD4+ T cells from blood. V usage is TRBV5-5 and J usage is TRBJ2-2; possible D gene TRBD2, 6 bases. The CDR3 sequence: CASSLLRENTGELFF. CDR3 nucleotide sequence: TGTGCCAGCAGCTTGTTGCGGGAGAACACCGGGGAGCTGTTTTTT.